Listed here are 27 T cell receptor beta chains from one sample, sequenced in a study of CD8 T cells in Susac syndrome. Random hexamers were used to reverse transcribe an amount of roughly 0.45 to 1 ug RNA. TCRdb re-called the immunoSEQ multiplex PCR reads through MiXCR, storing one row per CDR3 protein. The sample contains 120,000 to 150,000 distinct CDR3 sequences, roughly 95% of which appear only once. The sample taken for sequencing was CD4+ T cells from PBMCs. These receptors originate from a human donor with Susac syndrome.

This chain uses TRBV5-6 with TRBJ1-2; D call uncertain. Germline V gene data show CDR1 as SGHDT and CDR2 as YYEEEE. Trimming left V 4 bases short and J 0 bases short, with 13 bases between. This CDR3 region has 15 residues. The CDR3 sequence is CASSPWTVTNYGYTF. CDR3 bases: TGTGCCAGCAGCCCATGGACCGTGACTAACTATGGCTACACCTTC.

The CDR3 sequence is CAGGQGYNSCLHF. CDR3 nucleotide sequence: TGTGCCGGGGGACAGGGATATAATTCATGTCTCCACTTT. This chain connects TRBV21-1 to TRBJ1-6; the DNA was not compared with TRBD1, the D call given in the table. TRBV21-1 is flagged as a pseudogene. The CDR3 contains 13 residues.

The J gene is TRBJ2-2, the V gene TRBV6-4; D gene uncertain. V gave up 4 bases and J gave up 3 bases, with 9 bases separating them. Germline-derived CDR1 and CDR2 are MRHNA and SNTAGT. This CDR3 has 14 residues. The CDR3: CASSAAEHTGELFF. The CDR3 DNA sequence: TGTGCCAGCAGTGCAGCAGAACACACCGGGGAGCTGTTTTTT.

The chain has TRBV12-3 or TRBV12-4 and TRBJ2-2; TRBD2 aligns across 7 bases. Trimming cost V 3 bases and J 2 bases; bases outside gene matches: 6. CDR3 size: 16 residues. This CDR3 is CASSFGTTVNTGELFF. As DNA, the CDR3 is TGTGCCAGCAGTTTTGGGACTACGGTAAACACCGGGGAGCTGTTTTTT.

The chain joins TRBV12-3 or TRBV12-4 to TRBJ1-2, with a weak D call TRBD1 (5 bases). V was trimmed by 6 bases and J by 4 bases, leaving 15 bases between them. The length of the CDR3 is 14 residues. CDR3 sequence: CASSPQEGLYGYTF. CDR3 nucleotides: TGTGCCAGCAGCCCACAGGAGGGCCTCTATGGCTACACCTTC.

The CDR3 DNA reads TGTGCCAGCAGCGGCCAAACTAGCGCCCCTAGCACAGATACGCAGTATTTT. The encoded protein is CASSGQTSAPSTDTQYF. The chain is built from TRBV9 and TRBJ2-3, with 7 bases lining up with TRBD2. The CDR3 contains 17 residues. Germline CDR1 is SGDLS and CDR2 is YYNGEE. The V gene end was trimmed by 3 bases and the J gene end by 0 bases; junction bases not matched to a gene: 10.

The chain recombines TRBV9 with TRBJ2-1; D possibly corresponds to TRBD2 (6 bases). Germline loops: CDR1 SGDLS, CDR2 YYNGEE. This CDR3 is 15 amino acids long. V lost 0 bases and J lost 6, with 13 bases in between. CDR3 in amino acids: CASSVAGEIPNEQFF. CDR3 coding DNA: TGTGCCAGCAGCGTAGCGGGAGAAATCCCCAATGAGCAGTTCTTC.

This rearrangement joins TRBV29-1 to TRBJ2-7; D is possibly TRBD2 (6 bases). Germline CDR1 and CDR2: SQVTM and ANQGSEA. V shed 7 bases and J shed 3 bases, with 16 bases lying between them. The CDR3 consists of 13 residues. CDR3 protein: CSGAFGSGYEQYF. The CDR3 bases are TGCAGCGGGGCCTTCGGTAGCGGCTACGAGCAGTACTTC.

The chain joins TRBV6-1 to TRBJ1-5; D may be TRBD1 (5 bases). The CDR3 extends over 14 amino acids. The germline V and J ends were trimmed by 7 bases and 6 bases, with 16 bases remaining between them. The germline V gene has CDR1 MNHNS and CDR2 SASEGT. The CDR3 loop reads CASTRSGGGQPQHF. The DNA of the CDR3 is TGTGCCAGCACGAGGAGCGGTGGGGGTCAGCCCCAGCATTTT.

The rearrangement links TRBV20-1 to TRBJ1-6; D possibly corresponds to TRBD1 (5 bases). CDR1 is DFQATT, CDR2 SNEGSKA, per germline (reference sequence). This CDR3 region has 13 residues. Deletions cut 2 bases from V and 7 bases from J, with 9 bases between. This chain's CDR3 is CSARTGTNSPLHF. CDR3 DNA: TGCAGTGCTAGAACCGGGACGAATTCACCCCTCCACTTT.

The rearrangement links TRBV3-1 to TRBJ2-7, with a weak D call TRBD2 (5 bases). The V and J ends lost 7 bases and 3 bases respectively, with 16 bases between them. CDR1 and CDR2 (germline): LGHDT, YNNKEL (reference sequence). The CDR3 runs to 14 residues. The CDR3: CASTRAGEDYEQYF. The CDR3 DNA is TGTGCCAGCACTAGGGCGGGTGAGGACTACGAGCAGTACTTC.

Remarks on this clonotype: The junction departs from the called germline gene at one end, perhaps through a read error. This rearrangement joins TRBV7-9 to TRBJ2-1; D may be TRBD2 (6 bases). CDR1 and CDR2 (germline): SEHNR, FQNEAQ (reference sequence). This CDR3 spans 13 amino acids. The CDR3 here is CASYRDSSNEQFF. The CDR3, as DNA: TGTGCCAGCTACCGGGACTCCTCCAATGAGCAGTTCTTC.

V gene TRBV6-5 combines with J gene TRBJ2-5; no definite D call. Germline lookup yields CDR1 MNHEY and CDR2 SVGAGI. The CDR3 spans 14 residues. The ends were cut back, 2 bases at V and 4 bases at J, with 11 bases in the middle. In nucleotides, the CDR3 is TGTGCCAGCAGTTACAATTTGGGGTCAGAGACCCAGTACTTC. Encoded protein: CASSYNLGSETQYF.

The chain couples TRBV29-1 to TRBJ2-7, with D unresolved. Trimming cost V 5 bases and J 2 bases, with 10 bases left between them. This CDR3 is built from 12 residues. CDR1 is SQVTM, CDR2 ANQGSEA, per germline. The CDR3 spells CSVRQPTYEQYF. In nucleotides, the CDR3 is TGCAGCGTTCGGCAGCCTACCTACGAGCAGTACTTC.

CDR3 sequence reads: CASKPLSGYTF. As DNA, the CDR3 is TGTGCCAGCAAACCACTCAGTGGCTACACCTTC. The J gene is TRBJ1-2, the V gene TRBV2; no clear D gene. The CDR3 loop spans 11 amino acids. V dropped 7 bases and J dropped 7 bases, with 10 bases sitting between them. Germline assignment: CDR1 SNHLY and CDR2 FYNNEI.

This clonotype was seen a single time. The rearrangement links TRBV20-1 to TRBJ2-3; D call uncertain. CDR1 is DFQATT, CDR2 SNEGSKA, per germline (reference sequence). The V end was cut by 5 bases, the J end by 0 bases, with 18 bases between. The CDR3 sequence is 16 residues long. The CDR3 here is CSASSPAVPSTDTQYF. The CDR3 DNA is TGCAGTGCTTCCTCACCGGCTGTTCCTAGCACAGATACGCAGTATTTT.

This clonotype was counted a few times. The chain is built from TRBV12-3 or TRBV12-4 and TRBJ1-2; a possible D gene is TRBD1 (5 bases). This CDR3 has 13 amino acids. Trimming removed 5 bases from V and 3 bases from J, with 10 bases in between. Written as DNA, the CDR3 is TGTGCCAGCAGTGTCGGGACGGACTATGGCTACACCTTC. Its protein product is CASSVGTDYGYTF.

The chain recombines TRBV20-1 with TRBJ2-5; 7 nucleotides match TRBD2. CDR1 is DFQATT, CDR2 SNEGSKA, per germline (reference sequence). This CDR3 comprises 13 residues. The V segment lost 6 bases and the J segment 5 bases; nucleotides outside the gene matches: 9. The CDR3 protein is CSALGGKAETQYF. DNA for the CDR3: TGCAGTGCCTTGGGGGGGAAAGCGGAGACCCAGTACTTC.

This clonotype was counted a single time. This chain joins TRBV20-1 and TRBJ1-1; 12 positions agree with TRBD1. This CDR3 is 13 amino acids long. With V trimmed by 6 bases and J by 10 bases, 9 bases remained unmatched. Germline CDR1 reads DFQATT; CDR2 reads SNEGSKA (reference sequence). The CDR3 loop is CSAPRGGQGAAFF. CDR3 bases: TGCAGTGCCCCAAGGGGGGGACAGGGGGCAGCTTTCTTT.

The chain couples TRBV7-9 to TRBJ1-4; D gene uncertain. The V end was cut by 4 bases, the J end by 2 bases, with 8 bases between. The CDR3 is made up of 14 amino acids. The V gene's germline CDR1 is SEHNR and CDR2 FQNEAQ (reference sequence). The CDR3 DNA is TGTGCCAGCAGCTCCTCGGGGACTAATGAAAAACTGTTTTTT. Translated, it gives CASSSSGTNEKLFF.

The rearrangement links TRBV20-1 to TRBJ1-2; D might be TRBD1 (6 bases). Germline CDR1 is DFQATT and CDR2 is SNEGSKA (reference sequence). The CDR3 spans 12 residues. CDR3 in DNA: TGCAGGGCTCGGGGGCAGGACTATGGCTACACCTTC. It specifies CRARGQDYGYTF.

V and J are TRBV25-1 and TRBJ2-3; D gene uncertain. Trimming removed 4 bases from V and 1 base from J, with 6 bases in between. The CDR3 spans 13 residues. The germline V gene encodes CDR1 MGHDK and CDR2 SYGVNS. DNA for the CDR3: TGTGCCAGCAGTGTGGTCGGCACAGATACGCAGTATTTT. Its translation: CASSVVGTDTQYF.

This clonotype was detected only once. The chain has TRBV2 and TRBJ2-1, with TRBD2 matching 9 bases. Trimming removed 5 bases from V and 7 bases from J; junction bases left unmatched: 12. Germline lookup yields CDR1 SNHLY and CDR2 FYNNEI. The CDR3 has 16 residues. CDR3 region: CASSLGVAGVWNEQFF. Here the CDR3 DNA reads TGTGCCAGCAGTTTAGGCGTAGCGGGAGTATGGAATGAGCAGTTCTTC. Together with reference TRBV2 and TRBJ2-1, the CDR3 gives the full variable domain: EPEVTQTPSHQVTQMGQEVILRCVPISNHLYFYWYRQILGQKVEFLVSFYNNEISEKSEIFDDQFSVERPDGSNFTLKIRSTKLEDSAMYFCASSLGVAGVWNEQFFGPGTRLTVL.

In its sample, this clonotype was seen a few times. CDR3 DNA: TGTGCCAGCAGCCAAGTCGGACAGTACTACGAGCAGTACTTC. Protein sequence: CASSQVGQYYEQYF. The chain couples TRBV4-2 to TRBJ2-7, with D possibly being TRBD1 (6 bases). The germline V and J ends were trimmed by 1 base and 3 bases, with 10 bases remaining between them. The CDR3 is made up of 14 amino acids. Germline V lookup: CDR1 LGHNA, CDR2 YNFKEQ.

The CDR3: CASSFLGALATNEKLFF. CDR3 coding DNA: TGTGCCAGCAGTTTCCTTGGGGCCCTTGCAACTAATGAAAAACTGTTTTTT. The genes are TRBV28 and TRBJ1-4, with a possible D match to TRBD1 (5 bases). Germline CDR1 reads MDHEN; CDR2 reads SYDVKM. This CDR3 has 17 amino acids. Trimming pared 3 bases from V and 0 bases from J, leaving 14 bases between. Together with reference TRBV28 and TRBJ1-4, the CDR3 gives the full variable domain: DVKVTQSSRYLVKRTGEKVFLECVQDMDHENMFWYRQDPGLGLRLIYFSYDVKMKEKGDIPEGYSVSREKKERFSLILESASTNQTSMYLCASSFLGALATNEKLFFGSGTQLSVL.

The chain couples TRBV13 to TRBJ2-4, with TRBD2 identical over 7 bases. V lost 1 base, J lost 1 base, and 13 bases stayed unmatched. The V gene's germline CDR1 is PRHDT and CDR2 FYEKMQ (reference sequence). CDR3 length: 19 amino acids. CDR3 sequence: CASSLEFGLAAGAKNIQYF. The CDR3 DNA follows: TGTGCCAGCAGCTTAGAGTTCGGGCTAGCGGCGGGGGCCAAAAACATTCAGTACTTC.

The V call is TRBV12-3 or TRBV12-4, the J call TRBJ1-5, with 10 bases identical to TRBD1. The V gene end was trimmed by 3 bases and the J gene end by 7 bases; junction bases not matched to a gene: 9. The length of the CDR3 is 16 residues. The CDR3 coding sequence is TGTGCCAGCAGTTTTCTTTCGGGACAGGGGCAACAGCCCCAGCATTTT. This codes for CASSFLSGQGQQPQHF.